These T cell receptor beta chains were read from a single sample in a study of OX40 agonist ivuxolimab in advanced cancers. Using immunoSEQ multiplex PCR, the repertoire was profiled, and TCRdb retains in-frame clones only, with some absent. Of under 150,000 clones detected, under 95% appear once; the ten largest clones hold 1%. The material was CD4+ or CD8+ T cells sorted from blood, obtained in a trial of the OX40 agonist ivuxolimab. These receptors all stem from an adult with an advanced solid tumor such as melanoma, head and neck, liver or kidney cancer. The CDR3 runs from the conserved cysteine through the conserved F or W. The order of the fields is clone size, J gene, D gene, V gene, CDR3 protein, CDR3 DNA. The D gene is left open where the match is weak. Clone size, where shown, is once, few, many, or a class for clones that have expanded.

- TRBJ2-5 - TRBV7-9 CASSPGVAATSGETQYF TGTGCCAGCAGCCCCGGGGTAGCGGCTACGTCGGGGGAGACCCAGTACTTC
- TRBJ1-1 TRBD1 TRBV19 CASSTGTGGWDTEAFF TGTGCCAGTAGTACAGGGACAGGGGGATGGGACACTGAAGCTTTCTTT
- TRBJ2-2 TRBD1 TRBV28 CASSSGTGLNTGELFF TGTGCCAGCAGTTCCGGGACAGGGCTTAACACCGGGGAGCTGTTTTTT
- TRBJ2-1 TRBD1 TRBV7-3 CASSKGTGNEQFF TGTGCCAGCAGTAAAGGGACAGGCAATGAGCAGTTCTTC
- TRBJ2-7 - TRBV6-5 CASSSPGHSSYEQYF TGTGCCAGCAGTTCCCCGGGACATAGCTCCTACGAGCAGTACTTC
- TRBJ1-5 TRBD1 TRBV5-5 CASSLRSGTGGSNQPQHF TGTGCCAGCAGCTTGAGGTCAGGGACAGGGGGCAGCAATCAGCCCCAGCATTTT
- TRBJ1-1 - TRBV20-1 CSAKWGPEAFF TGCAGTGCTAAATGGGGGCCTGAAGCTTTCTTT
- TRBJ1-3 - TRBV6-1 CASSEAGGAGNTIYF TGTGCCAGCAGTGAAGCCGGGGGGGCGGGAAACACCATATATTTT
- TRBJ1-2 TRBD1 TRBV7-3 CASSLGQGYGYTF TGTGCCAGCAGCCTAGGACAGGGGTATGGCTACACCTTC
- TRBJ1-3 - TRBV5-5 CASSLADTIYF TGTGCCAGCAGCCTTGCAGACACCATATATTTT
- TRBJ2-7 - TRBV5-8 CASSLVGTTYEQYF TGTGCCAGCAGCTTGGTTGGGACGACCTACGAGCAGTACTTC
- TRBJ2-7 - TRBV19 CASSIREQYF TGTGCCAGTAGTATCCGCGAGCAGTACTTC
- TRBJ2-3 - TRBV28 CASSLSAGTDTQYF TGTGCCAGCAGTTTATCGGCCGGTACAGATACGCAGTATTTT
- TRBJ2-3 - TRBV7-2 CASSLGSPGTDTQYF TGTGCCAGCAGCTTAGGCTCCCCGGGCACAGATACGCAGTATTTT
- TRBJ1-5 - TRBV2 CASSANQPQHF TGTGCCAGCAGTGCCAATCAGCCCCAGCATTTT
few TRBJ2-6 - TRBV19 CASSYTRGRTGANVLTF TGTGCCAGTAGTTATACGAGGGGACGCACTGGGGCCAACGTCCTGACTTTC
- TRBJ2-7 - TRBV5-1 CASSRLGGQAPYEQYF TGCGCCAGCAGTCGGCTGGGGGGGCAAGCCCCCTACGAGCAGTACTTC
- TRBJ1-6 TRBD1 TRBV9 CASSDRTGGHNSPLHF TGTGCCAGCAGCGACCGAACAGGGGGTCATAATTCACCCCTCCACTTT
- TRBJ1-6 - TRBV27 CASMGNDSPLHF TGTGCCAGCATGGGGAACGATTCACCCCTCCACTTT
- TRBJ2-7 - TRBV15 CATSRDYTSYEQYF TGTGCCACCAGCAGAGATTACACTTCCTACGAGCAGTACTTC
- TRBJ1-4 TRBD1 TRBV18 CASSPSQGVYEKLFF TGTGCCAGCTCACCTTCTCAGGGGGTCTATGAAAAACTGTTTTTT
once TRBJ2-1 TRBD2 TRBV18 CASSPPSGRVGEQFF TGTGCCAGCTCACCACCCAGCGGGAGGGTAGGCGAGCAGTTCTTC
- TRBJ2-5 - TRBV27 CASSLDRNQETQYF TGTGCCAGCAGTTTAGACCGGAACCAAGAGACCCAGTACTTC
- TRBJ2-3 - TRBV10-1 CASSGPQGPDTQYF TGCGCCAGCAGTGGGCCCCAGGGCCCAGATACGCAGTATTTT
once TRBJ1-1 TRBD1 TRBV19 CASRRQGANTEAFF TGTGCCAGTAGAAGACAGGGGGCGAACACTGAAGCTTTCTTT
- TRBJ1-1 - TRBV5-1 CASSLVLGGDTEAFF TGCGCCAGCAGCTTGGTGTTGGGAGGGGACACTGAAGCTTTCTTT
- TRBJ2-1 TRBD2 TRBV9 CASSASGRLYNEQFF TGTGCCAGCAGCGCTAGCGGGAGGCTCTACAATGAGCAGTTCTTC
- TRBJ2-3 TRBD1 TRBV9 CASSFQGVSTDTQYF TGTGCCAGCAGCTTCCAGGGGGTTAGCACAGATACGCAGTATTTT
- TRBJ2-2 TRBD1 TRBV10-3 CAISDEGAGTGELFF TGTGCCATCAGTGACGAGGGGGCTGGCACCGGGGAGCTGTTTTTT
- TRBJ1-1 TRBD1 TRBV10-3 CAIKGQDAEAFF TGTGCCATCAAGGGACAGGACGCTGAAGCTTTCTTT
- TRBJ2-1 - TRBV5-1 CASSPREGSSYNEQFF TGCGCCAGCAGCCCCCGTGAGGGTAGCTCCTACAATGAGCAGTTCTTC
- TRBJ2-3 - TRBV27 CASSPSRADTQYF TGTGCCAGCAGTCCTAGTAGAGCGGATACGCAGTATTTT
- TRBJ2-7 - TRBV7-2 CASSFASRLAASYEQYF TGTGCCAGCAGCTTTGCAAGCCGTCTAGCAGCCTCCTACGAGCAGTACTTC
once TRBJ2-1 TRBD2 TRBV11-2 CASQRKASGEWDEQFF TGTGCCAGCCAGCGGAAGGCTAGCGGGGAATGGGATGAGCAGTTCTTC
- TRBJ1-1 - TRBV20-1 CSAFDRGEAFF TGCAGTGCTTTCGACAGAGGCGAAGCTTTCTTT
- TRBJ1-2 - TRBV7-9 CASSLSGSGYTF TGTGCCAGCAGCTTGTCAGGGTCCGGCTACACCTTC
- TRBJ1-5 TRBD1 TRBV6-1 CASSRGQNSNQPQHF TGTGCCAGCAGCCGGGGACAGAATAGCAATCAGCCCCAGCATTTT
- TRBJ2-7 - TRBV6-1 CASSEVLLRYEQYF TGTGCCAGCAGTGAAGTCCTCCTAAGGTACGAGCAGTACTTC
- TRBJ2-7 TRBD2 TRBV7-6 CASSSFRTSGLYEQYF TGTGCCAGCAGCTCGTTCCGGACTAGCGGGCTCTACGAGCAGTACTTC
- TRBJ2-5 TRBD2 TRBV7-2 CASSLVASGGAETQYF TGTGCCAGCAGCTTAGTTGCTAGCGGGGGGGCAGAGACCCAGTACTTC
- TRBJ1-4 - TRBV5-6 CASSSSGERGEKLFF TGTGCCAGCAGCTCGTCAGGGGAGCGAGGTGAAAAACTGTTTTTT
once TRBJ1-1 - TRBV7-2 CASSPGMNTEAFF TGTGCCAGCAGCCCGGGAATGAACACTGAAGCTTTCTTT
- TRBJ2-3 - TRBV5-8 CASSLGVRTDTQYF TGTGCCAGCAGCTTGGGGGTCCGCACAGATACGCAGTATTTT
- TRBJ1-1 - TRBV12-5 CASGLGAEAFF TGTGCTAGTGGTTTGGGGGCTGAAGCTTTCTTT
- TRBJ2-1 - TRBV9 CASSVATGEQFF TGTGCCAGCAGCGTAGCTACCGGGGAGCAGTTCTTC
- TRBJ2-2 - TRBV11-3 CASSLGAFNTGELFF TGTGCCAGCAGCTTGGGGGCGTTTAACACCGGGGAGCTGTTTTTT